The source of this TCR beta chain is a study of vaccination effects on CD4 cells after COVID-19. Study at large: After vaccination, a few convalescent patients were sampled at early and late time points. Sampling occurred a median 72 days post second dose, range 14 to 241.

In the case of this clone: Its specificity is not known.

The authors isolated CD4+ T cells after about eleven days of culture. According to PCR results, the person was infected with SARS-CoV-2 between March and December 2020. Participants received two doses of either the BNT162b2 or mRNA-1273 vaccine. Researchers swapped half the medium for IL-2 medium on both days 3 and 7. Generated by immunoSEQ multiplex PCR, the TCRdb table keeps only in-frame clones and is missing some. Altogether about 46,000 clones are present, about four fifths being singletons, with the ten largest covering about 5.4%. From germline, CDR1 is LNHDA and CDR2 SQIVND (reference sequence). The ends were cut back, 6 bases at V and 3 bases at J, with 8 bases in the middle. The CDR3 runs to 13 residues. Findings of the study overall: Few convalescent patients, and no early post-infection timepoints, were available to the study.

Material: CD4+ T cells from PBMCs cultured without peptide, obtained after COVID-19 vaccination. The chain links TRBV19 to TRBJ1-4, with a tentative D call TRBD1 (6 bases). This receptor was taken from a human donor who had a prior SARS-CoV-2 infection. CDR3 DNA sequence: TGTGCCAGTAGACAGGGTCCTAATGAAAAACTGTTTTTT. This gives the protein CASRQGPNEKLFF.